This T cell receptor beta chain was identified during a study of Graves' ophthalmopathy and Graves' hyperthyroidism. For the study at large: Ahead of any treatment, peripheral blood was obtained at the initial diagnosis.

Amplified material comprised TCR beta CDR3 regions derived from RNA transcripts. Second-round multiplex PCR came after a first-round RT-PCR that employed HTBI primers. TCRdb analysed the multiplex PCR reads with MiXCR anew, one entry per CDR3 protein. The sample carries 650,000 to 800,000 distinct CDR3 sequences, over 40% recorded once. Germline V lookup: CDR1 SGHTA, CDR2 FQGTGA. The CDR3 extends over 15 amino acids. Only one count was recorded for this clonotype. A much larger clone lies a single base off, so this may be a read error. Exclusion criteria comprised other autoimmune diseases, uncontrolled infections, pregnancy or lactation in patients.

Sequencing was performed on peripheral blood. This TCR came from an adult man with Graves' ophthalmopathy. The chain recombines TRBV7-3 with TRBJ2-7, with D perhaps matching TRBD1 (6 bases). The CDR3 sequence is CASSLGSWTDYEQHF. DNA of the CDR3: TGTGCCAGCAGCTTAGGATCCTGGACAGACTACGAGCAGCACTTC.